Below are 11 T cell receptor beta chains sequenced from a single sample in a study of T cell clonotyping in hematopoietic cell transplantation. Here immunoSEQ multiplex PCR was the method, and the copy in TCRdb shows in-frame clones only, minus some. The sample gives 6,500 to 8,500 clones, more than 90% of which show up once; nearly 4.5% is in the top ten. The sequencing here drew on PBMCs, taken 180 days after allogeneic stem cell transplant. The receptors here all came from a female patient between 50 and 60 years old who had an allogeneic stem cell transplant from an unrelated donor, so the T cells may come from the graft donor. Some clones in this sample may be carry-over from other donors' samples.

This chain uses TRBV6-1 with TRBJ2-7; D may be TRBD1 (6 bases). The CDR3 extends over 11 amino acids. Looked up from germline, CDR1 is MNHNS and CDR2 is SASEGT. The V end lost 7 bases, the J end lost 4 bases, and 8 bases lay between the germline ends. This chain's CDR3 is CASTRGYEQYV. The DNA for the CDR3 is TGTGCCAGCACTAGGGGGTACGAGCAGTACGTC.

The chain carries TRBV30 and TRBJ2-1; D uncertain. Germline V gene data show CDR1 as GTSNPN and CDR2 as SVGIG (reference sequence). With 0 bases removed from V and 4 bases from J, the gap between germline ends came to 10 bases. This CDR3 comprises 14 residues. DNA of the CDR3: TGTGCCTGGAGTGTACGGTCAGGTTACAATGAGCAGTTCTTC. Amino acids: CAWSVRSGYNEQFF.

The chain uses TRBV27 and TRBJ1-5; the match to TRBD1 covers 9 bases. Germline trimming cut 5 bases from V and 0 bases from J; bases unmatched to any gene: 20. Germline V gene sequence: CDR1 MNHEY, CDR2 SMNVEV (reference sequence). The CDR3 has 21 residues. CDR3 DNA sequence: TGTGCCAGCAGTCCGTATATCCCCGGGACAGGGTCCCCTTATAGCAATCAGCCCCAGCATTTT. Its translation: CASSPYIPGTGSPYSNQPQHF.

This CDR3 reads CASSMGLPQHF. The CDR3 bases are TGTGCCAGTAGTATGGGACTGCCCCAGCATTTT. This chain uses TRBV19 with TRBJ1-5, with D perhaps TRBD1 (5 bases). Trimming took 3 bases from V and 9 from J, leaving 6 bases between them. The CDR3 extends over 11 amino acids. Germline V gives CDR1 LNHDA, CDR2 SQIVND (reference sequence).

Written as DNA, the CDR3 is TGTGCCAGCAGTGAAGCGCTTGGAAAGGGTGGCTACACCTTC. This translates into CASSEALGKGGYTF. This sequence joins TRBV6-1 and TRBJ1-2; no firm D call. The germline CDR1 and CDR2 sequences are MNHNS and SASEGT. V gave up 0 bases and J gave up 7 bases, with 12 bases separating them. This CDR3 has 14 amino acids.

In regard to this clone: The junction shows a germline mismatch at one end, possibly a read error. The gene calls are TRBV6-1 and TRBJ1-2; TRBD1 agrees at 11 bases. This CDR3 spans 14 amino acids. Germline values: CDR1 MNHNS, CDR2 SASEGT. The CDR3 DNA reads as TGTGCCAGCAGAGAAGGACAGGGGGCACGGGGCTACACCTTC. It yields the protein CASREGQGARGYTF.

The gene calls are TRBV27 and TRBJ2-5, with D perhaps given as TRBD1 or TRBD2 (5 bases each). Trimming stripped 1 base from V and 2 bases from J, with 8 bases between. The CDR3 runs 14 residues. The V gene's germline CDR1 is MNHEY and CDR2 SMNVEV (reference sequence). The CDR3 is CASSLWGRQETQYF. The CDR3 bases are TGTGCCAGCAGTTTATGGGGACGGCAAGAGACCCAGTACTTC.

Concerning this clone itself: Sequence at one end of the junction differs from germline and may be a read error. V and J are TRBV10-3 and TRBJ2-7; weak D call: TRBD1 (5 bases). Looked up from germline, CDR1 is ENHRY and CDR2 is SYGVKD. CDR3 size: 15 residues. The CDR3 loop is CAISQSDSSSYEQYF. CDR3 DNA sequence: TGTGCCATCAGTCAGTCAGACAGTAGCTCCTACGAGCAGTACTTC.

The V gene is TRBV7-9, the J gene TRBJ2-1; 14 bases agree with TRBD2. The ends lost 3 bases at V and 10 bases at J; junction bases unmatched: 5. CDR3 length: 15 residues. CDR1 and CDR2 (germline): SEHNR, FQNEAQ (reference sequence). CDR3 region: CASSLGLAGVGEQFF. Written as DNA, the CDR3 is TGTGCCAGCAGCTTGGGACTAGCGGGAGTTGGGGAGCAGTTCTTC.

The gene calls are TRBV7-6 and TRBJ1-2; D is ambiguous. The germline CDR1 and CDR2 sequences are SGHVS and FNYEAQ. CDR3 length: 12 residues. Deletions cut 5 bases from V and 8 bases from J, with 12 bases between. The CDR3 sequence is CASSLTRVGYTF. The CDR3 DNA is TGTGCCAGCAGCCTAACCCGAGTAGGCTACACCTTC.

The V call is TRBV7-9, the J call TRBJ2-3; no clear D gene. This CDR3 region has 12 residues. The V end was cut by 3 bases, the J end by 2 bases, with 3 bases between. From germline, CDR1 is SEHNR and CDR2 FQNEAQ (reference sequence). CDR3 protein: CASSFNTDTQYF. CDR3 DNA sequence: TGTGCCAGCAGCTTTAACACAGATACGCAGTATTTT. The full variable domain, completed using reference TRBV7-9 and TRBJ2-3, is DTGVSQNPRHKITKRGQNVTFRCDPISEHNRLYWYRQTLGQGPEFLTYFQNEAQLEKSRLLSDRFSAERPKGSFSTLEIQRTEQGDSAMYLCASSFNTDTQYFGPGTRLTVL.